This T cell receptor beta chain is from a study of blood T cell repertoires in COVID-19. The wider study: The United States, Italy and Spain supplied acute and convalescent COVID-19 samples.

Germline values: CDR1 SNHLY, CDR2 FYNNEI. The CDR3 runs 15 residues. Trimming took off 4 bases at V and 0 bases at J, with 12 bases between the two ends. Cohorts were assigned according to the clinical history that participants reported. Recovery meant two consecutive negative NP/OP PCR tests, professional clearance, or resolved symptoms. In the original processing: Researchers report that nucleated cell counts were estimated from reference gene primer amplification. This table comes from immunoSEQ multiplex PCR, and its TCRdb copy is limited to in-frame clones, with some not included. From that table come the V and J calls and clone size; the DNA was used to work out D and trimming. The table has approximately 500,000 clones, roughly 88% seen once.

What was sequenced was PBMCs or T cells enriched from blood (not recorded which). This chain joins TRBV2 and TRBJ1-1; the D is unclear. This sequence was found in a woman between 40 and 50 years old who had recovered from COVID-19. CDR3 loop: CASSGPFEMNTEAFF. The CDR3 DNA follows: TGTGCCAGCAGTGGGCCGTTTGAAATGAACACTGAAGCTTTCTTT.